The 9 T cell receptor beta chains below come from one sample, sequenced in a study of shared clonotypes between healthy human individuals. Produced via immunoSEQ multiplex PCR; TCRdb's table is partial and in-frame only. The sample records some 1.4 million clones, 95% to 97% being singletons. Sequencing was performed on naive CD4+ T cells sorted from blood. Subset specified: CD45RA+ positively selected. The source is a man aged 25-45 years in good health.

The chain is built from TRBV28 and TRBJ2-2; 10 nucleotides align to TRBD1. J lost 0 bases, V lost 3 bases, and 7 bases had no gene match. Looked up from germline, CDR1 is MDHEN and CDR2 is SYDVKM. The CDR3 runs to 18 residues. This chain's CDR3 is CASSLWTGGSSNTGELFF. CDR3 nucleotide sequence: TGTGCCAGCAGTTTGTGGACAGGGGGTTCGTCGAACACCGGGGAGCTGTTTTTT.

The gene calls are TRBV4-3 and TRBJ2-2, with TRBD1 matching over 8 bases. This CDR3 has 14 residues. Germline CDR1 LGHNA, CDR2 YSLEER. J was trimmed by 5 bases and V by 6 bases; bases with no gene match: 5. The CDR3 is CASSTGGRTGELFF. The DNA of the CDR3 is TGCGCCAGCAGTACAGGGGGGAGGACCGGGGAGCTGTTTTTT.

The chain uses TRBV27 and TRBJ2-7; 8 nucleotides agree with TRBD1. The CDR3 covers 14 residues. Germline V gene lookup returns CDR1 MNHEY and CDR2 SMNVEV (reference sequence). V dropped 6 bases and J dropped 5; count of bases not matched to a gene: 9. This CDR3 is CASRTRTGSHEQYF. The CDR3 bases are TGTGCCAGCAGGACCCGGACAGGGTCCCACGAGCAGTACTTC.

The chain has TRBV4-3 and TRBJ2-7; 10 positions match TRBD2. The CDR3 runs 14 residues. The junction had 6 bases not matched to a gene; V was cut back by 4 bases and J by 6 bases. Germline V gives CDR1 LGHNA, CDR2 YSLEER. In DNA form, the CDR3 reads TGCGCCAGCAGCCGGGCTAGCGGGAGTGTCGAGCAGTACTTC. It codes for CASSRASGSVEQYF.

Notes on this clone: Other DNA sequences in the same sample also yield this CDR3. The rearrangement joins TRBV7-6 to TRBJ2-2; 9 bases map to TRBD1. The junction had 12 bases not matched to a gene; V was cut back by 5 bases and J by 5 bases. The CDR3 is 17 amino acids. Germline CDR1 and CDR2: SGHVS and FNYEAQ. The CDR3 here is CASSAVVTGGRTGELFF. CDR3 nucleotides: TGTGCCAGCAGCGCCGTGGTGACAGGGGGTCGGACCGGGGAGCTGTTTTTT.

This chain links TRBV5-1 with TRBJ2-7, with 10 bases aligning to TRBD1. Germline trimming cut 0 bases from V and 2 bases from J; bases unmatched to any gene: 8. Germline V gene data show CDR1 as SGHRS and CDR2 as YFSETQ. The length of the CDR3 is 17 residues. The CDR3 is CASSLGTSGTGAYEQYF. The CDR3 DNA follows: TGCGCCAGCAGCTTGGGCACATCCGGGACAGGGGCCTACGAGCAGTACTTC.

This chain joins TRBV6-5 and TRBJ1-1; no firm D call. The germline V gene encodes CDR1 MNHEY and CDR2 SVGAGI. The CDR3 contains 13 residues. Trimming stripped 5 bases from V and 5 bases from J, with 12 bases between. CDR3 bases: TGTGCCAGCAGTACCCATCCGAGGACTGAAGCTTTCTTT. Protein sequence: CASSTHPRTEAFF.

This chain links TRBV29-1 with TRBJ2-1, with 9 nucleotides matching TRBD1. The CDR3 runs 16 residues. CDR1 and CDR2 from the germline V gene are SQVTM and ANQGSEA. Trimming removed 1 base from V and 6 bases from J; junction bases left unmatched: 10. Here the CDR3 DNA reads TGCAGCGTTGAAGCGCTCGGGACAGGGAAGGGCAATGAGCAGTTCTTC. This gives the protein CSVEALGTGKGNEQFF.

This sequence joins TRBV29-1 and TRBJ1-1; no definite D call. Germline V gene sequence: CDR1 SQVTM, CDR2 ANQGSEA. Trimming left V 1 base short and J 0 bases short, with 6 bases between. The CDR3 spans 13 residues. For the CDR3, the DNA is TGCAGCGTTGAAGCACAAATGAACACTGAAGCTTTCTTT. This translates into CSVEAQMNTEAFF.